This T cell receptor beta chain was captured by sequencing in a study of blood T cell repertoires in COVID-19. For the study at large: Samples of COVID-19 (acute and convalescent) were obtained from the United States, Italy and Spain. Sample material is recorded as cDNA or gDNA derived from T cells, B-cell-depleted T cells, or PBMCs.

In the authors' workflow: Estimation of nucleated cell counts was performed using reference gene primer amplification. Some clones are missing from TCRdb's copy, which holds only in-frame ones; the method was immunoSEQ multiplex PCR. The V and J calls and clone size come from that table; D and trimming were worked out from the DNA. Of fewer than 200,000 clones listed, about 88% are singletons. What was sequenced was peripheral blood. This TCR was sampled from a man aged 40-49 years with active or convalescent COVID-19.

CDR3 residues: CASMGGRANTGELFF. CDR3 sequence (DNA): TGTGCCAGCATGGGAGGCAGGGCGAACACCGGGGAGCTGTTTTTT. The chain employs TRBV6-5 and TRBJ2-2; tentative D call: TRBD2 (6 bases). Looked up from germline, CDR1 is MNHEY and CDR2 is SVGAGI. Trimming shortened V by 7 bases and J by 0 bases, and 12 bases separated the two germline ends. This CDR3 has 15 amino acids.